These 10 T cell receptor delta chains came from one sample sequenced in a study of gamma-delta T cells after stem cell transplantation. TCRdb redid clone calling on the RT-PCR reads using CATT. The sample holds over 3,500 delta-chain clones; 16% are singletons and the top ten take roughly 4.9%. The source material was gamma-delta T cells. Receptor source: a human donor. It is not recorded whose cells these are; they may come from a transplant donor.

On this clone itself: This same CDR3 is encoded by further DNA sequences in the sample. The V gene remains uncalled, whereas the J gene is TRDJ1; the table's D call of TRDD3 was not tested on the DNA. This CDR3 contains 20 residues. The CDR3 sequence: CALGELVGSYRGIHADKLIF. The CDR3 DNA sequence: TGTGCTCTCGGGGAACTAGTCGGTTCCTATCGGGGGATACACGCCGATAAACTCATCTTT.

In its sample, this clone ranks as medium-sized. The chain joins TRAV29/DV5 to TRDJ1; 13 bases are shared with TRDD3. Per the germline V gene, CDR1 is NSMFDY and CDR2 is ISSIKDK. This CDR3 has 16 amino acids. V lost 7 bases and J lost 1; bases outside the gene matches: 10. The chain's CDR3 is CATTRTGGYATDKLIF. CDR3 bases: TGTGCAACCACTCGCACTGGGGGATACGCCACCGATAAACTCATCTTT.

The CDR3 DNA reads TGTGCCTGTGACTCAAGGGGACTGGCGGATGCCCCGTACACCGATAAACTCATCTTT. Protein: CACDSRGLADAPYTDKLIF. The chain uses TRDV2 and TRDJ1; possibly TRDD3 for D (5 bases). TCRdb does not report a J gene; here it was assigned by matching the DNA to germline references. The CDR3 contains 19 residues. V dropped 3 bases and J dropped 0 bases, with 25 bases sitting between them. The germline CDR1 and CDR2 sequences are GEAIGNYY and EKD.

This clone rates as medium-sized (0.01 to 0.1%). This chain uses TRDV1 with TRDJ1, with 7 positions matching TRDD2. CDR1 is TSWWSYY and CDR2 is QGS in the germline V gene. Trimming removed 3 bases from V and 2 bases from J; junction bases left unmatched: 21. The CDR3 runs 20 residues. The CDR3 here is CALGDPFLLRGGLNTDKLIF. CDR3 coding DNA: TGTGCTCTTGGGGATCCGTTCCTACTCCGCGGGGGGTTGAATACCGATAAACTCATCTTT.

A word on this clone: The junction differs from germline at one of its ends, possibly a read error. This chain joins TRDV2 and TRDJ2; 10 bases are a match to TRDD3. Germline-derived CDR1 and CDR2 are GEAIGNYY and EKD. This CDR3 has 14 amino acids. The CDR3 bases are TGTGCCTGTGACAACTGGGGGATGCCAGCCCAACCCTTCTTC. Protein sequence: CACDNWGMPAQPFF.

On this clone: The junction shows a germline mismatch at one end, possibly a read error. Other DNA sequences from this sample encode an identical CDR3 as well. The V call is TRDV1, the J call TRDJ3, with 9 bases matching TRDD3. This CDR3 has 23 residues. Germline V gene lookup returns CDR1 TSWWSYY and CDR2 QGS. CDR3 amino acids: CALGERPSYWGTRFSWDTRQMFF. The CDR3 bases are TGTGCTCTTGGGGAACGACCCTCGTACTGGGGGACCCGTTTCTCCTGGGACACCAGACAGATGTTTTTC.

No V gene was called here, but the J gene is TRDJ1; the table's TRDD3 call for D was not verified on the DNA. CDR3 length: 22 residues. CDR3 protein: CAIGEIDSGTGETLAYTDNLIF. The CDR3 bases are TGTGCTATTGGGGAAATTGATTCCGGGACTGGGGAAACCCTCGCGTACACCGATAACCTCATCTTT.

To note about this clone: This may be a read error, as it is one base from a much larger clone. The sample contains more than one DNA sequence encoding this CDR3. This chain uses TRDV2 with TRDJ2, with 11 bases lining up with TRDD3. Germline V CDR1 and CDR2: GEAIGNYY, EKD. The CDR3 loop spans 16 amino acids. CDR3 sequence (DNA): TGTGCCTGCGACACACTGGGGGATACTTTGACAGCACAACTCTTCTTT. Translated, it gives CACDTLGDTLTAQLFF.

Of note for this clone: The junction departs from germline at one end; a sequencing error may be responsible. The chain employs TRDV1 and TRDJ1, with TRDD2 matching 7 bases. Here the J gene came from matching the DNA to germline, since TCRdb omits it. Germline V gives CDR1 TSWWSYY, CDR2 QGS. CDR3 size: 19 residues. CDR3 region: CAIGERRLFLPGDTDKLIF. CDR3 nucleotides: TGTGCTATTGGGGAACGTAGATTATTCCTACCGGGGGACACCGATAAACTCATCTTT.

A word on this clone: The junction departs from germline at one end; a sequencing error may be responsible. Other DNA sequences in the sample encode the same CDR3. V and J are TRDV2 and TRDJ1; tentatively, D is TRDD3 (6 bases). The V gene's germline CDR1 is GEAIGNYY and CDR2 EKD. CDR3 size: 14 residues. The CDR3 sequence is CACDTVGIPDKLIF. The CDR3 nucleotides read TGTGCCTGTGACACCGTGGGGATCCCCGATAAGCTCATCTTT.